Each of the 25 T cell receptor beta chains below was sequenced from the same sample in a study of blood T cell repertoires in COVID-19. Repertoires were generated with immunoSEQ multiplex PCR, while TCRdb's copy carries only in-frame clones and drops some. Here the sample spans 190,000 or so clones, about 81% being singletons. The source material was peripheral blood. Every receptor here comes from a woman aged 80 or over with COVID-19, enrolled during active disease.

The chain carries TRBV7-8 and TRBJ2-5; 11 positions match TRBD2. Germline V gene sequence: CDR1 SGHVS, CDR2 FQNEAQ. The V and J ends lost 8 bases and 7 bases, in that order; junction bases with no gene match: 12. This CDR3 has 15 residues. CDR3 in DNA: TGTGCCAGCCTAGGCCCTAGCGGGGGGAGGATGACCCAGTACTTC. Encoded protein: CASLGPSGGRMTQYF.

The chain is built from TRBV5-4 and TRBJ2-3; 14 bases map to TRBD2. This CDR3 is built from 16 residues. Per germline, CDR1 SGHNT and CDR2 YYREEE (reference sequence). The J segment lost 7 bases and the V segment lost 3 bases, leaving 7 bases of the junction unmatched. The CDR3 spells CASSSGLAGDLNTQYF. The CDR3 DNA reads TGTGCCAGCAGCTCGGGACTAGCGGGGGACCTTAATACGCAGTATTTT. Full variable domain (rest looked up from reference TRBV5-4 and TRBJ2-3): ETGVTQSPTHLIKTRGQQVTLRCSSQSGHNTVSWYQQALGQGPQFIFQYYREEENGRGNFPPRFSGLQFPNYSSELNVNALELDDSALYLCASSSGLAGDLNTQYFGPGTRLTVL.

In nucleotides, the CDR3 is TGTGCCAGCAGCTTAGCGGGGACTAGCGGGAGGGTAGGGAACATTCAGTACTTC. Protein: CASSLAGTSGRVGNIQYF. The V call is TRBV7-2, the J call TRBJ2-4; 16 bases align to TRBD2. The CDR3 has 18 amino acids. CDR1 is SGHTA, CDR2 FQGNSA, per germline. Trimming removed 0 bases from V and 7 bases from J; junction bases left unmatched: 6.

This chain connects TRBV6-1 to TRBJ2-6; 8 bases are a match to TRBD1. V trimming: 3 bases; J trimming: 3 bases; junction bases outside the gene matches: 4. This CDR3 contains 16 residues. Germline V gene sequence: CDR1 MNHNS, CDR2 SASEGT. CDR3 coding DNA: TGTGCCAGCAGTGACCGTACAGGGGGTGGGGCCAACGTCCTGACTTTC. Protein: CASSDRTGGGANVLTF.

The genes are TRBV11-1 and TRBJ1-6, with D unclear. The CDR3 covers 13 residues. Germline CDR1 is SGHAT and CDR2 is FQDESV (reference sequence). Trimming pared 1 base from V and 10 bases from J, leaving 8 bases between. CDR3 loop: CASSLERRSPLHF. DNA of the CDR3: TGTGCCAGCAGCTTAGAGAGGAGGTCACCCCTCCACTTT.

For the CDR3, the DNA is TGTGCCAGCAGTCTCGTATTCAGGGGAACCGGGGAGCTGTTTTTT. Encoded protein: CASSLVFRGTGELFF. The chain uses TRBV27 and TRBJ2-2, with a possible D match to TRBD1 (6 bases). In germline, CDR1 is MNHEY, CDR2 SMNVEV (reference sequence). The CDR3 sequence is 15 residues long. V shed 5 bases and J shed 5 bases, with 15 bases lying between them.

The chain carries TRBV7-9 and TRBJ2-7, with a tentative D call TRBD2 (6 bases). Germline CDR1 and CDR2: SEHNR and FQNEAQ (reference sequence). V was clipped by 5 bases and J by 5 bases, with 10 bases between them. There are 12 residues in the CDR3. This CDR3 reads CASSPWGDEQYF. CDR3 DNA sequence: TGTGCCAGCAGCCCCTGGGGGGACGAGCAGTACTTC.

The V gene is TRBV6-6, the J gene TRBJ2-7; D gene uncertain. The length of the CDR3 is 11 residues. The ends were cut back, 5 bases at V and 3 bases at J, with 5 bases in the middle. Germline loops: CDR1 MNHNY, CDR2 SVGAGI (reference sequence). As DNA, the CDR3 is TGTGCCAGCAGTCCCAGCTACGAGCAGTACTTC. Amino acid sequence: CASSPSYEQYF.

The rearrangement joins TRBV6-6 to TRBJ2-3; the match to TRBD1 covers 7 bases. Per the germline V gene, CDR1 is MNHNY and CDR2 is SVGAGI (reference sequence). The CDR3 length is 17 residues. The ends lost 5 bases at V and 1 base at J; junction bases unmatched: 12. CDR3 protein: CASSPQRLGGGTDTQYF. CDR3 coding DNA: TGTGCCAGCAGTCCCCAACGATTAGGGGGCGGCACAGATACGCAGTATTTT.

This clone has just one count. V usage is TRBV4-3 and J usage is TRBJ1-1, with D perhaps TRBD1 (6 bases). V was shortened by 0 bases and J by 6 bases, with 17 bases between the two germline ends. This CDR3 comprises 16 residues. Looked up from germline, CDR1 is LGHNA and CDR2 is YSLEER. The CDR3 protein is CASSQEGRAGGPEAFF. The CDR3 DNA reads TGCGCCAGCAGCCAAGAAGGGCGGGCCGGGGGGCCTGAAGCTTTCTTT.

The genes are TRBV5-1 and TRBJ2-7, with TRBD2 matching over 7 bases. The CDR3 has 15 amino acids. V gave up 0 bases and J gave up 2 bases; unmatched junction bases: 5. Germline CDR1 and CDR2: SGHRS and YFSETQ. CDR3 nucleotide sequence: TGCGCCAGCAGCTTGGCGGGGGGACCCCCCTACGAGCAGTACTTC. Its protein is CASSLAGGPPYEQYF. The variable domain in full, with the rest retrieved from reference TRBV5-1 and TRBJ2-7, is KAGVTQTPRYLIKTRGQQVTLSCSPISGHRSVSWYQQTPGQGLQFLFEYFSETQRNKGNFPGRFSGRQFSNSRSEMNVSTLELGDSALYLCASSLAGGPPYEQYFGPGTRLTVT.

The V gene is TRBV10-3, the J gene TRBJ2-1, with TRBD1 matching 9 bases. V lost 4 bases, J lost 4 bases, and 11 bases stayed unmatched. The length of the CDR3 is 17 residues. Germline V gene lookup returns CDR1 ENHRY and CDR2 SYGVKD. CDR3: CAISVLPPGQGYNEQFF. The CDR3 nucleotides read TGTGCCATCAGTGTGCTACCGCCGGGACAGGGATACAATGAGCAGTTCTTC.

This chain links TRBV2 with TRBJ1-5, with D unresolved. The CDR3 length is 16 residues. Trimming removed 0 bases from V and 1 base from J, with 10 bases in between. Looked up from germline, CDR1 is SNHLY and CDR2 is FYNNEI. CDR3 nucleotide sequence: TGTGCCAGCAGTGAAGCGGGAGGGTCCAGCAATCAGCCCCAGCATTTT. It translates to CASSEAGGSSNQPQHF.

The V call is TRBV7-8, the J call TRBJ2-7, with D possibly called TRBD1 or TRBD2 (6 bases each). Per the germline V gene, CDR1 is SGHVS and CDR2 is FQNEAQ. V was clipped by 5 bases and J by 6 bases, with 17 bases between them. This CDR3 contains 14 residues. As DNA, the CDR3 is TGTGCCAGCAGCCTAGGGGGGCAAAGGGCCGAGCAGTACTTC. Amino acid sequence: CASSLGGQRAEQYF.

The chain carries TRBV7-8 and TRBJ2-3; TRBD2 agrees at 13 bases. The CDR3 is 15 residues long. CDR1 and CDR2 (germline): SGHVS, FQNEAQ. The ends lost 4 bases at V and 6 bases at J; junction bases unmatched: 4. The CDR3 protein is CASSSGLAGLDTQYF. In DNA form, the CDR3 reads TGTGCCAGCAGCTCGGGACTAGCGGGGTTGGATACGCAGTATTTT.

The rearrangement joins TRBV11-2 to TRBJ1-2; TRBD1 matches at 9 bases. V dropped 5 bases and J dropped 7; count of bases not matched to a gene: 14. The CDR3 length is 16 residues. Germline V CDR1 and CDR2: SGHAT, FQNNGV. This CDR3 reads CASSPNSGQGSGGYTF. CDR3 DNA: TGTGCCAGCAGCCCCAATTCGGGACAGGGAAGCGGTGGCTACACCTTC.

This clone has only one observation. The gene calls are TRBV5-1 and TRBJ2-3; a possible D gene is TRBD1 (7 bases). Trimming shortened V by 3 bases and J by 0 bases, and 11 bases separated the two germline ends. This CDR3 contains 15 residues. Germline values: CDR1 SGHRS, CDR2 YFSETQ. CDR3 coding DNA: TGCGCCAGCAGCTCGACAGGGACTAGCACAGATACGCAGTATTTT. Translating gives CASSSTGTSTDTQYF.

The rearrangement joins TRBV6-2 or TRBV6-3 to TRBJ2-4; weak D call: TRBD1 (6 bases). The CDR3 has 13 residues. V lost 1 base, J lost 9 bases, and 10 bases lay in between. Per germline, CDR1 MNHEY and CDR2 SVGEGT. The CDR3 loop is CASSYWGPSIQYF. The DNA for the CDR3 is TGTGCCAGCAGTTACTGGGGGCCCAGCATTCAGTACTTC.

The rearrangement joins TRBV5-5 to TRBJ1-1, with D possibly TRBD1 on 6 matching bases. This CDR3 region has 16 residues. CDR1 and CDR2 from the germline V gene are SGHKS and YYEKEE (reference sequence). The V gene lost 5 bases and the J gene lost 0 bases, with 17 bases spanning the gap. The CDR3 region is CASSSTGPPMNTEAFF. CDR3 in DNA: TGTGCCAGCAGTTCTACAGGGCCCCCTATGAACACTGAAGCTTTCTTT.

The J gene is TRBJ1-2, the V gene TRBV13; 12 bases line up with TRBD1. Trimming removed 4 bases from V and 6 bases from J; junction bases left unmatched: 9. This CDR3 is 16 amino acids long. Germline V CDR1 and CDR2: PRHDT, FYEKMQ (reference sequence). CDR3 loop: CASSSPGQGAGDGYTF. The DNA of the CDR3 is TGTGCCAGCAGCTCGCCGGGACAGGGGGCCGGGGATGGCTACACCTTC.

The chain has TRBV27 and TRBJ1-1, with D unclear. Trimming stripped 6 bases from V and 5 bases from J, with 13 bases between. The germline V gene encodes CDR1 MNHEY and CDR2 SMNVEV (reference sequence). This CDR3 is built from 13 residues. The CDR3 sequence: CASSPAVSTEAFF. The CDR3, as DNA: TGTGCCAGCAGCCCCGCAGTCTCAACTGAAGCTTTCTTT.

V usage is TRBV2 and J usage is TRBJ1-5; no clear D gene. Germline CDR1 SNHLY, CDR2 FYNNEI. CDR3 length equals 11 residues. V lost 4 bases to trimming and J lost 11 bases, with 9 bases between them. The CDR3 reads CASSGELAQHF. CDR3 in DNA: TGTGCCAGCAGTGGGGAACTAGCCCAGCATTTT.

CDR3 DNA sequence: TGTGCCAGCAGCCAGACTAGGAACACCGGGGAGCTGTTTTTT. It specifies CASSQTRNTGELFF. The rearrangement uses TRBV6-5 and TRBJ2-2, with D tentatively TRBD2 (6 bases). Germline values: CDR1 MNHEY, CDR2 SVGAGI. This CDR3 spans 14 amino acids. Trimming took 6 bases from V and 1 from J, leaving 9 bases between them.

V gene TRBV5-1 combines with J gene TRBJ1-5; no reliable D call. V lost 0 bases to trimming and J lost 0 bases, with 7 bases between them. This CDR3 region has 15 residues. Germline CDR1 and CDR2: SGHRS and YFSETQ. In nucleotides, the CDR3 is TGCGCCAGCAGCTTGGCCGGGGTTAGCAATCAGCCCCAGCATTTT. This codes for CASSLAGVSNQPQHF. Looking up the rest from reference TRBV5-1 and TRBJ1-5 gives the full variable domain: KAGVTQTPRYLIKTRGQQVTLSCSPISGHRSVSWYQQTPGQGLQFLFEYFSETQRNKGNFPGRFSGRQFSNSRSEMNVSTLELGDSALYLCASSLAGVSNQPQHFGDGTRLSIL.

The CDR3 reads CASSQATGPAYEQYF. CDR3 sequence (DNA): TGTGCCAGCAGCCAAGCGACTGGCCCGGCCTACGAGCAGTACTTC. V usage is TRBV3-1 (or the pseudogene TRBV3-2) and J usage is TRBJ2-7; D remains unclear. Germline V gene data show CDR1 as LGHDT and CDR2 as YNNKEL (reference sequence). Trimming took off 1 base at V and 2 bases at J, with 12 bases between the two ends. The CDR3 runs 15 residues.